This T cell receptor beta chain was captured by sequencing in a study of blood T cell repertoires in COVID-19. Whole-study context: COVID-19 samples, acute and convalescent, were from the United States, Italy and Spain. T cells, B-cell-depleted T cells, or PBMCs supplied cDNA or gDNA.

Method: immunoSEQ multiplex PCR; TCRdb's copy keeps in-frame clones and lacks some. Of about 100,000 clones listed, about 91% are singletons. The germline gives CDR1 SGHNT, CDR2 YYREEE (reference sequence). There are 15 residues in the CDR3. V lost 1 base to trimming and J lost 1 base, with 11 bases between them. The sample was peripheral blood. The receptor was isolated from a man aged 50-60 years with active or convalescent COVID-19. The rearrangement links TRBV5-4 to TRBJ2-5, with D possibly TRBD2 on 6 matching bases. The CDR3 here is CASSLSRDRQETQYF. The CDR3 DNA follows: TGTGCCAGCAGCTTGTCGCGGGACCGCCAAGAGACCCAGTACTTC.